The 12 T cell receptor beta chains given below trace back to one sample, sequenced in a study of blood T cell repertoires in COVID-19. Clones were read by immunoSEQ multiplex PCR, and TCRdb kept only the in-frame ones, dropping some. The table includes about 230,000 clones, approximately 83% detected once. The sequenced sample consisted of peripheral blood. These receptor sequences come from a man aged 45-60 years with active or convalescent COVID-19.

The V and J genes are TRBV7-9 and TRBJ2-7, with a weak D call TRBD2 (6 bases). Germline lookup yields CDR1 SEHNR and CDR2 FQNEAQ (reference sequence). Trimming took off 5 bases at V and 6 bases at J, with 23 bases between the two ends. The CDR3 is made up of 16 amino acids. CDR3 amino acids: CASSLPGQGRRGEQYF. DNA for the CDR3: TGTGCCAGCAGCCTACCTGGGCAGGGAAGGAGGGGCGAGCAGTACTTC.

This clone came up a few times. This chain links TRBV4-1 with TRBJ1-5; D unclear. Germline assignment: CDR1 MGHRA and CDR2 YSYEKL. The ends were cut back, 0 bases at V and 7 bases at J, with 7 bases in the middle. This CDR3 spans 13 amino acids. CDR3 protein: CASSQEREQPQHF. The CDR3 region has the DNA TGCGCCAGCAGCCAAGAGAGGGAACAGCCCCAGCATTTT.

This chain connects TRBV5-4 to TRBJ2-2; D is undetermined. The germline V gene encodes CDR1 SGHNT and CDR2 YYREEE (reference sequence). Trimming removed 1 base at V and 4 bases at J, with 5 bases between. This CDR3 has 13 amino acids. Here the CDR3 reads CASSLSLTGELFF. The CDR3 region has the DNA TGTGCCAGCAGCTTGTCTCTCACCGGGGAGCTGTTTTTT.

The chain employs TRBV6-5 and TRBJ2-2; D ambiguous. Trimming stripped 0 bases from V and 3 bases from J, with 5 bases between. The length of the CDR3 is 14 residues. CDR1 and CDR2 (germline): MNHEY, SVGAGI. In DNA, the CDR3 is TGTGCCAGCAGTTACTCGAGGTACACCGGGGAGCTGTTTTTT. It translates to CASSYSRYTGELFF.

The J gene is TRBJ1-2, the V gene TRBV19; 8 nucleotides match TRBD1. With 5 bases clipped from V and 4 bases from J, the junction kept 6 bases outside the gene matches. The germline V gene has CDR1 LNHDA and CDR2 SQIVND (reference sequence). CDR3 length equals 14 residues. The CDR3 reads CASSPPQGAYGYTF. CDR3 DNA: TGTGCCAGTAGTCCCCCGCAGGGGGCCTATGGCTACACCTTC.

This chain uses TRBV6-2 or TRBV6-3 with TRBJ1-3; the D is unclear. The V gene lost 4 bases and the J gene lost 0 bases, with 7 bases spanning the gap. Germline V gives CDR1 MNHEY, CDR2 SVGEGT. The length of the CDR3 is 14 residues. The CDR3 coding sequence is TGTGCCAGCAGTTCCGGGATCTCTGGAAACACCATATATTTT. Its protein is CASSSGISGNTIYF.

This chain links TRBV5-4 with TRBJ2-2; 11 positions agree with TRBD1. V gave up 4 bases and J gave up 3 bases; unmatched junction bases: 5. The length of the CDR3 is 16 residues. Per germline, CDR1 SGHNT and CDR2 YYREEE (reference sequence). CDR3 nucleotide sequence: TGTGCCAGCAGCCCCGGACAGGGGGCTGACACCGGGGAGCTGTTTTTT. Translated: CASSPGQGADTGELFF.

This sequence joins TRBV6-2 or TRBV6-3 and TRBJ1-6; D remains unclear. V was shortened by 4 bases and J by 0 bases, with 10 bases between the two germline ends. The CDR3 is made up of 16 amino acids. Germline-derived CDR1 and CDR2 are MNHEY and SVGEGT. The CDR3 DNA is TGTGCCAGCAGTTCCACGCGGATCTCCTATAATTCACCCCTCCACTTT. Translation gives CASSSTRISYNSPLHF.

V usage is TRBV7-9 and J usage is TRBJ1-6; 7 nucleotides line up with TRBD1. This CDR3 is built from 15 residues. The germline V gene encodes CDR1 SEHNR and CDR2 FQNEAQ (reference sequence). V lost 1 base and J lost 8; bases outside the gene matches: 5. This chain's CDR3 is CASSLDTGVYSPLHF. The CDR3 DNA reads as TGTGCCAGCAGCTTAGACACAGGGGTCTATTCACCCCTCCACTTT.

V is TRBV6-5 and J is TRBJ2-7; D may be TRBD1 (6 bases). Germline V CDR1 and CDR2: MNHEY, SVGAGI. The CDR3 runs 13 residues. V lost 7 bases and J lost 5, with 15 bases in between. The CDR3 loop is CASTETGTNEQYF. The CDR3 nucleotides are TGTGCCAGCACGGAGACCGGGACAAACGAGCAGTACTTC.

This clone appeared a single time. Here the CDR3 DNA reads TGTGCCAGCAGCACTCTCACGGGAGGGGGAGAAGCTTTCTTT. Its protein is CASSTLTGGGEAFF. The chain recombines TRBV9 with TRBJ1-1, with D tentatively TRBD1 (6 bases). The CDR3 consists of 14 residues. CDR1 SGDLS and CDR2 YYNGEE come from the germline V gene. V dropped 4 bases and J dropped 8 bases, with 18 bases sitting between them.

The rearrangement joins TRBV5-3 to TRBJ1-5, with a weak D call TRBD1 (6 bases). TRBV5-3 is flagged as an ORF with uncertain function. The germline V and J ends were trimmed by 4 bases and 2 bases, with 16 bases remaining between them. The CDR3 loop spans 16 amino acids. CDR3 coding DNA: TGTGCCAGAAGCGCCGGACAGCTGGGGGGCAATCAGCCCCAGCATTTT. Its translation is CARSAGQLGGNQPQHF.